One sample yielded the 6 T cell receptor beta chains listed below, sequenced in a study of molecular identifiers for immune sequencing clone quantification (dated by TCRdb to 2017 to 2018). The library was obtained by PCR. Sequenced using a NextSeq 500. TCRdb reworked the public reads: Q25 trimming with fastp, MiXCR clone assembly, productive beta chains retained. A single entry per CDR3 protein holds the most common genes and DNA from its merged rows. The sample yields hundreds of thousands of distinct CDR3 sequences; less than 30% were counted once. The ten largest account for approximately 0.75% of the sample. Sequenced sample: naive CD8+ T cells from blood, with Jurkat cell RNA spiked in. The intended sense of this specimen's cell subset or site label: FACS-sorted CD8+CD4-CCR7+CD45RA+ naive T cells. Every receptor here comes from a human donor in good health. Some libraries in this study had Jurkat cell RNA spiked in.

The table lists this clonotype with a few counts. The chain combines TRBV2 with TRBJ2-3; 8 nucleotides line up with TRBD2. There are 14 residues in the CDR3. In germline, CDR1 is SNHLY, CDR2 FYNNEI. V gave up 10 bases and J gave up 2 bases; unmatched junction bases: 8. CDR3 DNA sequence: TGTGCCACCCCGGGGCGGGAGGTCACAGATACGCAGTATTTT. Amino acids: CATPGREVTDTQYF. Filled out from reference TRBV2 and TRBJ2-3, the complete variable domain reads EPEVTQTPSHQVTQMGQEVILRCVPISNHLYFYWYRQILGQKVEFLVSFYNNEISEKSEIFDDQFSVERPDGSNFTLKIRSTKLEDSAMYFCATPGREVTDTQYFGPGTRLTVL.

With regard to this clonotype: One end of the junction varies from germline; a read error may be responsible. The chain recombines TRBV5-6 with TRBJ2-7; the D gene could be TRBD1 or TRBD2 (5 bases each). The CDR3 length is 14 residues. CDR1 is SGHDT and CDR2 is YYEEEE in the germline V gene. DNA of the CDR3: TGTGCCAGCAGCTTGGGGGGGTCCTGGGACGAGCAGCACTTC. Amino acid sequence: CASSLGGSWDEQHF. The full variable domain, completed using reference TRBV5-6 and TRBJ2-7, is DAGVTQSPTHLIKTRGQQVTLRCSPKSGHDTVSWYQQALGQGPQFIFQYYEEEERQRGNFPDRFSGHQFPNYSSELNVNALLLGDSALYLCASSLGGSWDEQHFGPGTRLTVT.

This clonotype was recorded once. This may be a read error, as it is one base from a much larger clone. V gene TRBV5-1 combines with J gene TRBJ2-5; possible D gene TRBD1, 6 bases. The CDR3 extends over 15 amino acids. V was pared by 1 base and J by 2 bases, with 12 bases between. In germline, CDR1 is SGHRS, CDR2 YFSETQ. The CDR3 DNA sequence: TGCGCCAGCAGCTTGTCAGGGACAACACAAGAGACCCAGTACTTC. Translation: CASSLSGTTQETQYF.

This clonotype was recorded at least ten times. The chain is built from TRBV4-3 and TRBJ2-7, with 10 bases fitting TRBD2. Germline values: CDR1 LGHNA, CDR2 YSLEER. The CDR3 covers 14 residues. V dropped 0 bases and J dropped 7; count of bases not matched to a gene: 3. CDR3: CASSQDSLAGEQYF. The CDR3 DNA follows: TGCGCCAGCAGCCAAGATTCACTAGCGGGGGAGCAGTACTTC.

This clonotype was found many times. The chain links TRBV7-9 to TRBJ2-1; D is uncertain. The CDR3 sequence is 13 residues long. Trimming shortened V by 1 base and J by 5 bases, and 6 bases separated the two germline ends. Germline V gene data show CDR1 as SEHNR and CDR2 as FQNEAQ (reference sequence). CDR3 coding DNA: TGTGCCAGCAGCTTAGTCCGAAACAATGAGCAGTTCTTC. It encodes CASSLVRNNEQFF. The whole variable domain, filled in from reference TRBV7-9 and TRBJ2-1, reads DTGVSQNPRHKITKRGQNVTFRCDPISEHNRLYWYRQTLGQGPEFLTYFQNEAQLEKSRLLSDRFSAERPKGSFSTLEIQRTEQGDSAMYLCASSLVRNNEQFFGPGTRLTVL.

This chain uses TRBV12-3 or TRBV12-4 with TRBJ1-5; D gene ambiguous. V was pared by 2 bases and J by 4 bases, with 9 bases between. The CDR3 covers 14 residues. The CDR3 region is CASSLRADNQPQHF. The DNA for the CDR3 is TGTGCCAGCAGTTTAAGGGCAGATAATCAGCCCCAGCATTTT.